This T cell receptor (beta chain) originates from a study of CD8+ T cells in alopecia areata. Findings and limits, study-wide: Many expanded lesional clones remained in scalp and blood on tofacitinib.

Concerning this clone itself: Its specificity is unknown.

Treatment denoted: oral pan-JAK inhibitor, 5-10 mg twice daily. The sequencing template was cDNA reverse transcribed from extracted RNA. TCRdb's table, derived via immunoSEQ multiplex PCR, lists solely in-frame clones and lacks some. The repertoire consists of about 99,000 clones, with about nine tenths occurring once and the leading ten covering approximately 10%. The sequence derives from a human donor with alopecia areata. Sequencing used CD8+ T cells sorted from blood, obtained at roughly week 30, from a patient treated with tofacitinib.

The CDR3 loop reads CASSASGGGDTGELFF. Written as DNA, the CDR3 is TGTGCCAGCAGTGCTTCGGGAGGGGGTGACACCGGGGAGCTGTTTTTT. The J gene is TRBJ2-2, the V gene TRBV25-1; 8 bases are shared with TRBD2. Unmatched junction bases numbered 7, after V lost 4 bases and J lost 3 bases. The CDR3 has 16 residues. CDR1 is MGHDK and CDR2 is SYGVNS in the germline V gene.